This entry is about one T cell receptor (beta chain). Its matching antigen is unknown. Per the original data handling: ImmunoSEQ only sent back junction sequences with no quality scores, so filtering was done differently. Generated by immunoSEQ multiplex PCR, the TCRdb table keeps only in-frame clones and is missing some. V, J and clone size are those of that table, while D and trimming were read from the DNA. This sample has 550,000 to 850,000 clones, with over 65% found just once. The data stem from a study of shared clonotypes between healthy human individuals. This CDR3 comprises 15 residues. The V gene's germline CDR1 is MDHEN and CDR2 SYDVKM. V lost 5 bases, J lost 0 bases, and 7 bases stayed unmatched. The study's findings and limits: There were few donors, and this limited the genetic and exposure-history diversity represented.

The receptor was isolated from a woman in her 30s in good health. The sequenced sample was memory CD4+ T cells sorted from blood. Sample subset: CD45RA-negative fraction. The J gene is TRBJ2-7, the V gene TRBV28, with 7 bases that match TRBD2. This chain's CDR3 is CASSMGGTVSYEQYF. The CDR3 DNA reads as TGTGCCAGCAGTATGGGGGGGACGGTCTCCTACGAGCAGTACTTC.